This passage covers 5 T cell receptor beta chains from one sample sequenced in a study of tumor-infiltrating lymphocytes in primary liver carcinoma. Researchers generated TCR beta cDNA from about 450 ng of total RNA, relying on a constant-region primer. Libraries for TCR beta were built through three nested multiplex PCR rounds, which together made up a slightly modified ARM-PCR procedure. Running 10 cycles apiece, the first two PCR rounds relied on TRBV1-TRBV30 forward primers together with a C-beta reverse primer. TCRdb re-derived calls from the multiplex PCR reads in MiXCR, one entry per CDR3 protein. The repertoire includes about 330,000 distinct CDR3 sequences, approximately 64% of them detected once, and approximately 5.9% sits in the top ten. They got blood RNA out of unsorted whole blood and also pulled out germline DNA. Material: peripheral blood. All receptors derive from a man aged 35 to 55 with primary liver carcinoma and hepatitis B virus infection.

Points on this clonotype: With a much larger clone just one base away, this may be a read error. The V and J genes are TRBV12-3 or TRBV12-4 and TRBJ2-6; TRBD1 might be the D (6 bases). V lost 10 bases to trimming and J lost 3 bases, with 13 bases between them. The CDR3 runs 14 residues. CDR3 coding DNA: TGTGCCAACACCCAGGGGAATGGGGCCAACGTCCTGACTTTC. It translates to CANTQGNGANVLTF.

Of note for this clonotype: One base away lies a much larger clone, so this may be a sequencing read error. J is TRBJ2-3 and V is TRBV10-3, with D possibly TRBD1 on 6 matching bases. The CDR3 has 15 residues. Germline lookup yields CDR1 ENHRY and CDR2 SYGVKD. The V end was cut by 0 bases, the J end by 7 bases, with 14 bases between. In nucleotides, the CDR3 is TGTGCCATCAGTGAGTCGGGGGCTAGCCGGAATACGCAGTATTTT. This gives the protein CAISESGASRNTQYF.

In regard to this clonotype: A junction boundary mismatches the germline segment, possibly from a read error. This chain's CDR3 is CASNLVGDGRLSEQFF. CDR3 in DNA: TGTGCCAGCAACTTAGTCGGGGACGGGAGATTAAGCGAGCAGTTCTTC. The chain is built from TRBV11-2 and TRBJ2-1, with D possibly being TRBD2 (6 bases). CDR3 length equals 16 residues. Looked up from germline, CDR1 is SGHAT and CDR2 is FQNNGV. Full variable domain (outside the CDR3, taken from reference TRBV11-2 and TRBJ2-1): EAGVAQSPRYKIIEKRQSVAFWCNPISGHATLYWYQQILGQGPKLLIQFQNNGVVDDSQLPKDRFSAERLKGVDSTLKIQPAKLEDSAVYLCASNLVGDGRLSEQFFGPGTRLTVL.

CDR3 nucleotides: TGCGCCAGCAGCCCATTTGGCAGACCGGGTTACGAGCAGTACTTC. Translating it yields CASSPFGRPGYEQYF. This chain uses TRBV4-3 with TRBJ2-7; D not certain. This CDR3 spans 15 amino acids. Looked up from germline, CDR1 is LGHNA and CDR2 is YSLEER. V lost 4 bases, J lost 4 bases, and 17 bases lay in between.

V usage is TRBV5-6 and J usage is TRBJ2-3, with a tentative D call TRBD2 (5 bases). Trimming took 0 bases from V and 6 from J, leaving 17 bases between them. The germline CDR1 and CDR2 sequences are SGHDT and YYEEEE. The length of the CDR3 is 16 residues. CDR3 amino acids: CASSLAGVGRVDTQYF. The CDR3 DNA follows: TGTGCCAGCAGCTTGGCCGGGGTCGGAAGGGTCGATACGCAGTATTTT.